These T cell receptor beta chains were read from a single sample in a study of T cell responses to AZD1222 COVID-19 vaccine. Sequenced by immunoSEQ multiplex PCR; TCRdb stores in-frame clones only, minus some. The sample lists some 120,000 clones, 88% occurring once. This sample comprised peripheral blood, obtained on day 0 of MenACWY control vaccination. The receptors come from an adult in good health. The CDR3 runs from the conserved cysteine through the conserved F or W. Fields, in order: V gene, CDR3 protein.

V: TRBV6-5; CDR3: CASSWTESSTYEQYF
V: TRBV5-1; CDR3: CASSSLRTSGANVLTF
V: TRBV6-1; CDR3: CASSATGPSSYNEQFF
V: TRBV5-1; CDR3: CASSLGQSSHGYTF
V: TRBV11-1; CDR3: CASSSDRYEAFF
V: TRBV5-4; CDR3: CASSLGTLRGNTEAFF
V: TRBV5-4; CDR3: CASSLLRQDLGNEQFF
V: TRBV5-1; CDR3: CASSLGPQREAPDYEQYF
V: TRBV24-1; CDR3: CATSAPPSDEQFF
V: TRBV4-2; CDR3: CASSQGDVATNEKLFF
V: TRBV9; CDR3: CASSVELRPDYNEQFF
V: TRBV7-9; CDR3: CASSLAASGRANTGELFF
V: TRBV14; CDR3: CASSQELDSPLHF